This TCR beta chain emerged from a study of Ad26.COV2.S vaccination and SARS-CoV-2 variants. Specified treatment: around 19 received Ad26.COV2.S at low or high dose, single or two shots; about 5 received placebo; per-sample allocation not given. Samples came from day 63 after the first vaccine or placebo injection. Data came from immunoSEQ multiplex PCR; TCRdb stores just in-frame clones and leaves some out. The profile shows approximately 410,000 clones, approximately 90% of them singletons. The starting material was peripheral blood, obtained in a trial of Ad26.COV2.S vaccine versus placebo. The clonotype was recovered from a person between 18 and 59 years old who received the Ad26.COV2.S COVID-19 vaccine or a placebo.

The CDR3 protein is CASSEIGTGEELFF. CDR3 nucleotides: TGTGCCAGCAGCGAAATCGGGACAGGGGAGGAGCTGTTTTTT. The chain couples TRBV9 to TRBJ2-2, with 10 positions matching TRBD1. V lost 3 bases, J lost 10 bases, and 6 bases stayed unmatched. The germline V gene encodes CDR1 SGDLS and CDR2 YYNGEE. The CDR3 spans 14 residues.